This entry features one T cell receptor beta chain sequence. Antigen unknown. The sample belongs to a study of graft-versus-host responses after intestinal transplantation. Profiling relied on immunoSEQ multiplex PCR, and the TCRdb table lists in-frame clones only, not all of them. Altogether 100,000 or so clones are present, roughly 91% being singletons, with the ten largest covering about 0.18%. Study-level results: There was an association between peak levels of circulating GvH clones and early post-transplant HvG declines. GvH clonotypes were identified within recipient marrow, with a subset emerging first in ileum or blood.

The CDR3 length is 16 residues. V shed 6 bases and J 1 base; nucleotides not matched to a gene: 8. Germline V lookup: CDR1 KGHSH, CDR2 LQKENI. The starting material was unstimulated CD4+ T cells sorted from spleen or lymph node cells, obtained before transplant. This sequence was found in a human donor who was the organ donor for an intestinal transplant. This rearrangement joins TRBV18 to TRBJ1-2; the match to TRBD1 covers 10 bases. As DNA, the CDR3 is TGTGCCAGCTCCGCCCGGGGACAGGGGATTAACTATGGCTACACCTTC. It translates to CASSARGQGINYGYTF.